The text below deals with one T cell receptor (beta chain). What it recognizes is unknown. The data were taken from a study of identical twins. TCRdb re-derived calls from the 5' RACE reads in MiXCR, one entry per CDR3 protein. The sample holds approximately 700,000 distinct CDR3 sequences, roughly 6% seen once. The CDR3 is 15 amino acids. V lost 3 bases, J lost 7 bases, and 10 bases stayed unmatched. Germline V gene sequence: CDR1 MNHEY, CDR2 SVGAGI. Findings and limits, study-wide: Out-of-frame alpha sequences common to twins exhibited an excess of low generation probability. The models gave estimates that fell short of the out-of-frame TCR alpha sharing seen in monozygotic twins. Interpretation of the results relied on cross-sectional statistical analysis and not on following the same donors. Fewer insertions marked abundant cord blood beta clonotypes; young adult naive trended weakly, memory not at all.

The sequence was collected from a man aged 18-30 years in good health. Sequenced input: naive T cells sorted from blood. The chain has TRBV6-5 and TRBJ2-3; TRBD1 aligns across 7 bases. CDR3: CASSYSFGQDYTQYF. CDR3 coding DNA: TGTGCCAGCAGTTATTCCTTCGGACAGGACTATACGCAGTATTTT.